These T cell receptor beta chains were read from a single sample in a study of blood T cell repertoires in COVID-19. Clones were sequenced by immunoSEQ multiplex PCR, and TCRdb holds only the in-frame ones, with some missing. This table has 150,000 to 200,000 clones, about three quarters appearing once. Sequenced sample: peripheral blood. The receptors were gathered from a woman aged 65 to 85 with acute or convalescent COVID-19. CDR3s include the opening cysteine and the closing phenylalanine or tryptophan. A D gene is named only where the DNA matches it firmly. Not all rows give a size; the values are once, few, many and, for expanded clones, a class.

j_gene: TRBJ2-3
v_gene: TRBV2
d_gene: .
abundance: .
CDR3nt: TGTGCCAGCAGTGCGGACTTAGCATCAGATACGCAGTATTTT
CDR3aa: CASSADLASDTQYF

j_gene: TRBJ1-5
v_gene: TRBV4-1
d_gene: .
abundance: .
CDR3nt: TGCGCCAGCAGCCAAGGACAGCCCGGTGGGCCCCAGCATTTT
CDR3aa: CASSQGQPGGPQHF

j_gene: TRBJ2-1
v_gene: TRBV5-1
d_gene: .
abundance: once
CDR3nt: TGCGCCAGCAGCCACTTTGAGGGTACTGAGCAGTTCTTC
CDR3aa: CASSHFEGTEQFF

j_gene: TRBJ2-1
v_gene: TRBV25-1
d_gene: TRBD2
abundance: .
CDR3nt: TGTGCCAGCAGCCCCGCCGGCGGGAGGGGCTACAATGAGCAGTTCTTC
CDR3aa: CASSPAGGRGYNEQFF

j_gene: TRBJ1-4
v_gene: TRBV19
d_gene: .
abundance: .
CDR3nt: TGTGCCAGTAAATACGGTGTAGCAACTAATGAAAAACTGTTTTTT
CDR3aa: CASKYGVATNEKLFF

j_gene: TRBJ2-2
v_gene: TRBV3-1/TRBV3-2
d_gene: TRBD1
abundance: .
CDR3nt: TGTGCCAGCAGCCCCCAAGACAGGGGCGGGGAGCTGTTTTTT
CDR3aa: CASSPQDRGGELFF

j_gene: TRBJ2-5
v_gene: TRBV3-1/TRBV3-2
d_gene: TRBD2
abundance: .
CDR3nt: TGTGCCAGCAGCCTAATGACTAGCGGGGGTGGAGAGACCCAGTACTTC
CDR3aa: CASSLMTSGGGETQYF

j_gene: TRBJ2-7
v_gene: TRBV6-6
d_gene: .
abundance: .
CDR3nt: TGTGCCAGCAGTTACGGAGCGGCCTCCTACGAGCAGTACTTC
CDR3aa: CASSYGAASYEQYF

j_gene: TRBJ1-2
v_gene: TRBV28
d_gene: TRBD1
abundance: .
CDR3nt: TGTGCCAGCAGAAAATCCGGGACAGGGGGTTATGGCTACACCTTC
CDR3aa: CASRKSGTGGYGYTF

j_gene: TRBJ1-1
v_gene: TRBV3-1/TRBV3-2
d_gene: .
abundance: once
CDR3nt: TGTGCCAGCAGCCCCGCAGGGAGTCGAGCGGGCACTGAAGCTTTCTTT
CDR3aa: CASSPAGSRAGTEAFF

j_gene: TRBJ1-6
v_gene: TRBV5-8
d_gene: TRBD1
abundance: .
CDR3nt: TGTGCCAGCAGCGGGACAGCTAATTCACCCCTCCACTTT
CDR3aa: CASSGTANSPLHF

j_gene: TRBJ1-6
v_gene: TRBV2
d_gene: TRBD1
abundance: once
CDR3nt: TGTGCCAGCGGGCAGGGGGTGGGAAATTCACCCCTCCACTTT
CDR3aa: CASGQGVGNSPLHF

j_gene: TRBJ2-7
v_gene: TRBV5-5
d_gene: TRBD1
abundance: .
CDR3nt: TGTGCCAGCAGCTTGACAATTACGACAGGGATCCCCTACGAGCAGTACTTC
CDR3aa: CASSLTITTGIPYEQYF

j_gene: TRBJ1-2
v_gene: TRBV19
d_gene: TRBD1
abundance: .
CDR3nt: TGTGCCAGCAGCAAACGCCCCGGGACAGGAGGGAATCTGGAGGGCTACACCTTC
CDR3aa: CASSKRPGTGGNLEGYTF

j_gene: TRBJ2-1
v_gene: TRBV7-3
d_gene: TRBD1
abundance: .
CDR3nt: TGTGCCAGCAGCTTAACCCCGGGACAGGGACCCTACAATGAGCAGTTCTTC
CDR3aa: CASSLTPGQGPYNEQFF

j_gene: TRBJ2-5
v_gene: TRBV7-6
d_gene: TRBD1
abundance: .
CDR3nt: TGTGCCAGCAGCTTAAGGACAGGGCAAAGGGAGACCCAGTACTTC
CDR3aa: CASSLRTGQRETQYF

j_gene: TRBJ2-3
v_gene: TRBV24-1
d_gene: .
abundance: once
CDR3nt: TGTGCCACCAGGGACACCCGCACAGATACGCAGTATTTT
CDR3aa: CATRDTRTDTQYF

j_gene: TRBJ2-1
v_gene: TRBV15
d_gene: TRBD2
abundance: .
CDR3nt: TGTGCCACTATGCCGGGACTAGGATACAATGAGCAGTTCTTC
CDR3aa: CATMPGLGYNEQFF

j_gene: TRBJ2-7
v_gene: TRBV6-6
d_gene: .
abundance: .
CDR3nt: TGTGCCAGCAGGAAAGGGGGCTACGAGCAGTACTTC
CDR3aa: CASRKGGYEQYF

j_gene: TRBJ1-6
v_gene: TRBV28
d_gene: .
abundance: .
CDR3nt: TGTGCCAGCAGGATCGGAGCCAGAGGCGATTCACCCCTCCACTTT
CDR3aa: CASRIGARGDSPLHF

j_gene: TRBJ2-3
v_gene: TRBV19
d_gene: TRBD1
abundance: .
CDR3nt: TGTGCCAGTAGTGAGCAACCGGGACAGAGCACAGATACGCAGTATTTT
CDR3aa: CASSEQPGQSTDTQYF

j_gene: TRBJ2-1
v_gene: TRBV19
d_gene: .
abundance: .
CDR3nt: TGTGCCAGTAGTATGTTTACAGGGCACAATGAGCAGTTCTTC
CDR3aa: CASSMFTGHNEQFF

j_gene: TRBJ1-1
v_gene: TRBV7-9
d_gene: TRBD1
abundance: .
CDR3nt: TGTGCCAGCAGCGCACAGGGGCGGAACACTGAAGCTTTCTTT
CDR3aa: CASSAQGRNTEAFF

j_gene: TRBJ1-2
v_gene: TRBV5-6
d_gene: .
abundance: .
CDR3nt: TGTGCCAGCAGCACCAGACGGAGGGCAGGGAATGGTGGCTACACCTTC
CDR3aa: CASSTRRRAGNGGYTF

j_gene: TRBJ2-1
v_gene: TRBV9
d_gene: TRBD1
abundance: .
CDR3nt: TGTGCCAGCAGCGTAGGGGGACAGGGTCTTTACAATGAGCAGTTCTTC
CDR3aa: CASSVGGQGLYNEQFF

j_gene: TRBJ1-5
v_gene: TRBV19
d_gene: .
abundance: .
CDR3nt: TGTGCCAGTAGTGGTCTGGGGGCCGAGGTTCAGCCCCAGCATTTT
CDR3aa: CASSGLGAEVQPQHF

j_gene: TRBJ2-4
v_gene: TRBV19
d_gene: .
abundance: .
CDR3nt: TGTGCCAGTAGGCAGGGGGAGGAAAACATTCAGTACTTC
CDR3aa: CASRQGEENIQYF

j_gene: TRBJ1-6
v_gene: TRBV6-1
d_gene: TRBD1
abundance: many
CDR3nt: TGTGCCAGCAGTGACGACTACAGGGGGAAGAATTCACCCCTCCACTTT
CDR3aa: CASSDDYRGKNSPLHF

j_gene: TRBJ2-7
v_gene: TRBV27
d_gene: TRBD2
abundance: .
CDR3nt: TGTGCGGTATCGAGGGCTAGCGGATTAGCCTACGAGCAGTACTTC
CDR3aa: CAVSRASGLAYEQYF

j_gene: TRBJ2-7
v_gene: TRBV5-1
d_gene: TRBD2
abundance: .
CDR3nt: TGCGCCAGCAGCTACCAACTGGGGGGGAGTTCCTACGAGCAGTACTTC
CDR3aa: CASSYQLGGSSYEQYF

j_gene: TRBJ2-1
v_gene: TRBV7-9
d_gene: .
abundance: once
CDR3nt: TGTGCCAGCAGCTTAGGGGCGGGTTTCTATGAGCAGTTCTTC
CDR3aa: CASSLGAGFYEQFF

j_gene: TRBJ1-2
v_gene: TRBV6-2/TRBV6-3
d_gene: TRBD1
abundance: .
CDR3nt: TGTGCCAGCAGTGAGGACAGGGGGGGCTATGGCTACACCTTC
CDR3aa: CASSEDRGGYGYTF

j_gene: TRBJ1-2
v_gene: TRBV25-1
d_gene: .
abundance: .
CDR3nt: TGTGCCAGCAGATCGGCAGGGGTCTTTATTAGCTACACCTTC
CDR3aa: CASRSAGVFISYTF

j_gene: TRBJ1-2
v_gene: TRBV7-2
d_gene: .
abundance: few
CDR3nt: TGTGCCAGCAGCTTAGTCGGGGTAGGAGGGCAAGGCTACACCTTC
CDR3aa: CASSLVGVGGQGYTF

j_gene: TRBJ2-1
v_gene: TRBV5-1
d_gene: .
abundance: .
CDR3nt: TGCGCCAGCAGCTTGGGCACAGGGCGCTCCTACAATGAGCAGTTCTTC
CDR3aa: CASSLGTGRSYNEQFF

j_gene: TRBJ2-1
v_gene: TRBV9
d_gene: .
abundance: .
CDR3nt: TGTGCCAGCAGCCCTCAACCGGATGAGCAGTTCTTC
CDR3aa: CASSPQPDEQFF

j_gene: TRBJ2-3
v_gene: TRBV7-3
d_gene: .
abundance: .
CDR3nt: TGTGCCAGCAGCCCTCGGTCGGGGAGAGGGACAGATACGCAGTATTTT
CDR3aa: CASSPRSGRGTDTQYF

j_gene: TRBJ2-2
v_gene: TRBV19
d_gene: .
abundance: few
CDR3nt: TGTGCCAGTAGTTCCCTTAGCGGTTCAGTTACCGGGGAGCTGTTTTTT
CDR3aa: CASSSLSGSVTGELFF

j_gene: TRBJ1-1
v_gene: TRBV5-1
d_gene: TRBD1
abundance: .
CDR3nt: TGCGCCAGCAGCGAAGACAGGGCGGTCACTGAAGCTTTCTTT
CDR3aa: CASSEDRAVTEAFF

j_gene: TRBJ1-1
v_gene: TRBV7-2
d_gene: TRBD1
abundance: .
CDR3nt: TGTGCCAGCAGCTTAACAGGGGAACACGGAGCTTTCTTT
CDR3aa: CASSLTGEHGAFF

j_gene: TRBJ1-6
v_gene: TRBV5-1
d_gene: TRBD1
abundance: .
CDR3nt: TGCGCCAGCAGCTCAGGACAGGGTTCTAATTCACCCCTCCACTTT
CDR3aa: CASSSGQGSNSPLHF

j_gene: TRBJ1-1
v_gene: TRBV24-1
d_gene: .
abundance: .
CDR3nt: TGTGCCACCCGAGATAGGGGGAACACTGAAGCTTTCTTT
CDR3aa: CATRDRGNTEAFF

j_gene: TRBJ2-5
v_gene: TRBV18
d_gene: TRBD2
abundance: .
CDR3nt: TGTGCCAGCTCACGACAGCGGGAGGTCGTGGGAGAGACCCAGTACTTC
CDR3aa: CASSRQREVVGETQYF

j_gene: TRBJ1-5
v_gene: TRBV2
d_gene: TRBD1
abundance: .
CDR3nt: TGTGCCGTCTCCGGGACAGGGGGCAGTCAGCCCCAGCATTTT
CDR3aa: CAVSGTGGSQPQHF

j_gene: TRBJ1-2
v_gene: TRBV13
d_gene: TRBD1
abundance: once
CDR3nt: TGTGCCAGCAGCTGGGGACAGGGGAACTATGGCTACACCTTC
CDR3aa: CASSWGQGNYGYTF

j_gene: TRBJ2-7
v_gene: TRBV4-1
d_gene: .
abundance: .
CDR3nt: TGCGCCAGCAGCCAAGACGCGGGCGTCTCCTACGAGCAGTACTTC
CDR3aa: CASSQDAGVSYEQYF

j_gene: TRBJ1-2
v_gene: TRBV4-2
d_gene: TRBD1
abundance: .
CDR3nt: TGTGCCAGCAGCCGCGGAGACTCTAAGGGACAGTATGGCTACACCTTC
CDR3aa: CASSRGDSKGQYGYTF

j_gene: TRBJ2-2
v_gene: TRBV3-1/TRBV3-2
d_gene: .
abundance: few
CDR3nt: TGTGCCAGCGGGCGAACAAACACCGGGGAGCTGTTTTTT
CDR3aa: CASGRTNTGELFF

j_gene: TRBJ1-4
v_gene: TRBV5-1
d_gene: .
abundance: .
CDR3nt: TGCGCCAGCAGCTTGCAGGGAAATGAAAAACTGTTTTTT
CDR3aa: CASSLQGNEKLFF

j_gene: TRBJ1-3
v_gene: TRBV11-1
d_gene: .
abundance: .
CDR3nt: TGTGCCAGCAGGAACAGGATCTCTGGAAACACCATATATTTT
CDR3aa: CASRNRISGNTIYF

j_gene: TRBJ1-6
v_gene: TRBV5-1
d_gene: .
abundance: .
CDR3nt: TGCGCCAGCAGCTTGAATCCGGGTATCGACTATAATTCACCCCTCCACTTT
CDR3aa: CASSLNPGIDYNSPLHF

j_gene: TRBJ1-6
v_gene: TRBV5-6
d_gene: TRBD1
abundance: .
CDR3nt: TGTGCCAGCAGCTTAGGGACAGGGACCCCTAATTCACCCCTCCACTTT
CDR3aa: CASSLGTGTPNSPLHF

j_gene: TRBJ2-1
v_gene: TRBV5-1
d_gene: TRBD2
abundance: .
CDR3nt: TGCGCCAGCAGCTTGGCACTAGCGGGAGTGGAGCAGTTCTTC
CDR3aa: CASSLALAGVEQFF

j_gene: TRBJ2-7
v_gene: TRBV3-1/TRBV3-2
d_gene: TRBD2
abundance: .
CDR3nt: TGTGCCAGCCAACTAGCGGGAGACTTCGAGCAGTACTTC
CDR3aa: CASQLAGDFEQYF

j_gene: TRBJ1-1
v_gene: TRBV3-1/TRBV3-2
d_gene: .
abundance: .
CDR3nt: TGTGCCAGCAGCCAACAAGGGGCAGGGAACACTGAAGCTTTCTTT
CDR3aa: CASSQQGAGNTEAFF

j_gene: TRBJ2-7
v_gene: TRBV19
d_gene: TRBD2
abundance: .
CDR3nt: TGTGCCAGTAGCCCACCGGGGACTAGCGGGAGGTACGAGCAGTACTTC
CDR3aa: CASSPPGTSGRYEQYF

j_gene: TRBJ2-1
v_gene: TRBV24-1
d_gene: TRBD1
abundance: .
CDR3nt: TGTGCCACCAGCCGTACCCCTGGGACAGGGGGCTTGGATGAGCAGTTCTTC
CDR3aa: CATSRTPGTGGLDEQFF

j_gene: TRBJ1-4
v_gene: TRBV28
d_gene: .
abundance: .
CDR3nt: TGTGCCAGCAGTACAGGAGTAACTAATGAAAAACTGTTTTTT
CDR3aa: CASSTGVTNEKLFF

j_gene: TRBJ1-1
v_gene: TRBV5-1
d_gene: .
abundance: .
CDR3nt: TGCGCCAGCAGCTTGGTGGTCGAGGGTGAGACTGAAGCTTTCTTT
CDR3aa: CASSLVVEGETEAFF